This T cell receptor (beta chain) comes out of a study of cytomegalovirus exposure and HLA in healthy donors. J lost 2 bases, V lost 6 bases, and 3 bases had no gene match. Germline V gene data show CDR1 as LNHDA and CDR2 as SQIVND (reference sequence). The CDR3 is 13 amino acids. Notes on this clone: Its antigen is unknown.

Use of 60 Vbeta and 13 Jbeta primers characterized the PCR. Sequencing was performed with immunoSEQ multiplex PCR; in TCRdb, only in-frame clones are kept and a portion is missing. The sample contains fewer than 100,000 clones, 55% to 80% of which appear only once. Whole-study findings and limits: Later on, a genetic analysis was performed. It linked a missense variant in DCLRE1C with V- and J-gene trimming of TCR beta.

The receptor comes from a female donor in good health and CMV-seronegative. Sample: PBMCs. V is TRBV19 and J is TRBJ2-7, with TRBD1 identical over 8 bases. CDR3 sequence (DNA): TGTGCCAGTAGCCGACAGGGGACCTACGAGCAGTACTTC. This sequence encodes CASSRQGTYEQYF.